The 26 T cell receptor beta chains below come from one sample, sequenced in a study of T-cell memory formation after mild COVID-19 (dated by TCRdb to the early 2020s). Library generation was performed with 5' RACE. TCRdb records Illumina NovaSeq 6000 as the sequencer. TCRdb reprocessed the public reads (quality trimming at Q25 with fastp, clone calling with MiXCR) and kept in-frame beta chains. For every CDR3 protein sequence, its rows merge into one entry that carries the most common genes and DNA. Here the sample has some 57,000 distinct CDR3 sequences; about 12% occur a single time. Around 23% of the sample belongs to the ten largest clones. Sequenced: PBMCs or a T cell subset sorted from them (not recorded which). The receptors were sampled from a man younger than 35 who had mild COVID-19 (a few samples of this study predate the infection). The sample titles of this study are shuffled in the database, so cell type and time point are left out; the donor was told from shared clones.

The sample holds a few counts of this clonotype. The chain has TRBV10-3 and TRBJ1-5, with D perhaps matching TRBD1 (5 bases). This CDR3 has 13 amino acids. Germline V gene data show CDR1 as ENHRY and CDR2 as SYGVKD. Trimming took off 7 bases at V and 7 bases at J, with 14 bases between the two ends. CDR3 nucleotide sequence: TGTGCCATCAAGGCCGATCCAGGGCAGCCCCAGCATTTT. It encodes CAIKADPGQPQHF.

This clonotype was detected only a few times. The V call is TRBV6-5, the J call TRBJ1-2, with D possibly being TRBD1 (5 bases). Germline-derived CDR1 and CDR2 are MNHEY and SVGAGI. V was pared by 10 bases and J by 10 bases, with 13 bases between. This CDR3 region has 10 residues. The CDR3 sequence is CATGRQPYTF. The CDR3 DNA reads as TGTGCCACGGGTAGACAGCCCTACACCTTC.

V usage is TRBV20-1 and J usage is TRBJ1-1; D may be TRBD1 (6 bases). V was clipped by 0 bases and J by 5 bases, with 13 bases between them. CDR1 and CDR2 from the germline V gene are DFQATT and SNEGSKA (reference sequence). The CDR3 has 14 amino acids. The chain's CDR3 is CSARDRQGWTEAFF. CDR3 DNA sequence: TGCAGTGCTAGAGATCGGCAGGGGTGGACTGAAGCTTTCTTT.

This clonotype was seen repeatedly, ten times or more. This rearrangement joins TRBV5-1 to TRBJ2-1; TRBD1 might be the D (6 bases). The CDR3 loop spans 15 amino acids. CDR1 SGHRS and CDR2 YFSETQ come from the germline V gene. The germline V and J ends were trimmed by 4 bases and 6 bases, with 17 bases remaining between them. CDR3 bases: TGCGCCAGCAGCAGCAGGGGCCAACTCGGCAATGAGCAGTTCTTC. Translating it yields CASSSRGQLGNEQFF.

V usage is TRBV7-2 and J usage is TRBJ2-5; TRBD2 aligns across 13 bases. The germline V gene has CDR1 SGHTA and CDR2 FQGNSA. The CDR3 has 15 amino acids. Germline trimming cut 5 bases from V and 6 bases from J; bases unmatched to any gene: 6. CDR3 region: CASSLTSGGAQTQYF. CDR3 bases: TGTGCCAGCAGCCTAACTAGCGGGGGGGCCCAGACCCAGTACTTC.

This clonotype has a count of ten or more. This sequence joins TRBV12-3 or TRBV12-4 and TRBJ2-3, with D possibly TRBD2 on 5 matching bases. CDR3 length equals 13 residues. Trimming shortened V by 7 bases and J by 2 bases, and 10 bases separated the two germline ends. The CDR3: CASTIGDTDTQYF. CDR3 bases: TGTGCCAGCACTATCGGGGACACAGATACGCAGTATTTT.

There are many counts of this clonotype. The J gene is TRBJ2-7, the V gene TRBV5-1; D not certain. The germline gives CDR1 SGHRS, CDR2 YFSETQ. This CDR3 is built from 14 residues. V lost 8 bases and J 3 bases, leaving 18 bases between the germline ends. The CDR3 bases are TGCGCCAGTGCAGGAAACGAGGCGCTCTACGAGCAGTACTTC. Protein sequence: CASAGNEALYEQYF.

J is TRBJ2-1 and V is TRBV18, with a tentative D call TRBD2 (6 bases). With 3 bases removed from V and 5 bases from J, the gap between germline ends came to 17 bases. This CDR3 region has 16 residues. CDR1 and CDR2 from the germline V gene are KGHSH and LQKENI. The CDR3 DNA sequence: TGTGCCAGCTCACCTCCGACCGGGACTGGCGACAATGAGCAGTTCTTC. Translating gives CASSPPTGTGDNEQFF.

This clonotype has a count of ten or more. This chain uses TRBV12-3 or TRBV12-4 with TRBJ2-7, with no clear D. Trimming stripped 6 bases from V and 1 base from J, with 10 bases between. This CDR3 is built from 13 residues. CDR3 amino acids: CASSPTASYEQYF. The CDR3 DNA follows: TGTGCCAGCAGCCCGACGGCGTCCTACGAGCAGTACTTC.

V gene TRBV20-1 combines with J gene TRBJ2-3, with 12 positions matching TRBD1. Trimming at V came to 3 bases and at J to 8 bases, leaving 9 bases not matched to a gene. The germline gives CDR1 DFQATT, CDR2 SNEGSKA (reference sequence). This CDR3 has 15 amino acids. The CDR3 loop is CSARGTGGGVGTQYF. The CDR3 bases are TGCAGTGCTAGGGGGACAGGGGGCGGGGTAGGTACGCAGTATTTT.

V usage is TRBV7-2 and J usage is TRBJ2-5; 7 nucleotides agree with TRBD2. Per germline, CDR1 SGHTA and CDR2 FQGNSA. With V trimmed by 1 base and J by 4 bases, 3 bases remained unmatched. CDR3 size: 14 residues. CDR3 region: CASSLVGEGETQYF. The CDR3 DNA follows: TGTGCCAGCAGCTTAGTGGGGGAGGGAGAGACCCAGTACTTC.

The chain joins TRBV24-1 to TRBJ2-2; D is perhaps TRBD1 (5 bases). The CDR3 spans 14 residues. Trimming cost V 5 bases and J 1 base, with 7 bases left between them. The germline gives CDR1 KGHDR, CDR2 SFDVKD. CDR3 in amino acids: CATSGTLNTGELFF. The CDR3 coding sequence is TGTGCCACCAGTGGGACATTGAACACCGGGGAGCTGTTTTTT.

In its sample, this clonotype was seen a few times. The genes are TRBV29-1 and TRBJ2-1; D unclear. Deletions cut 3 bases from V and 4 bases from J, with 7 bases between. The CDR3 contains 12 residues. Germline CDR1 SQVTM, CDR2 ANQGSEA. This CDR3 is CSVEGNYNEQFF. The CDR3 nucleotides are TGCAGCGTTGAGGGCAATTACAATGAGCAGTTCTTC.

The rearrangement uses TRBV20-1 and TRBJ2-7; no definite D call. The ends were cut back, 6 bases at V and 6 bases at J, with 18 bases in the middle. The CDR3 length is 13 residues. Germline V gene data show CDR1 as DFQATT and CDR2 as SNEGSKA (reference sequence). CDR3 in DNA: TGCAGTGCCAACTACTGGCCCGCCGTCGAGCAGTACTTC. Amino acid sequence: CSANYWPAVEQYF.

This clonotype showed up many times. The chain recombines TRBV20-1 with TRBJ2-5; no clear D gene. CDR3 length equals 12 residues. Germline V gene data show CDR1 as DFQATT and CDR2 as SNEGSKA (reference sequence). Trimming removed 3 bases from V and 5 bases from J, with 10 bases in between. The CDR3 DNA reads TGCAGTGCTAGCGCGGTGGGGGAGACCCAGTACTTC. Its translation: CSASAVGETQYF.

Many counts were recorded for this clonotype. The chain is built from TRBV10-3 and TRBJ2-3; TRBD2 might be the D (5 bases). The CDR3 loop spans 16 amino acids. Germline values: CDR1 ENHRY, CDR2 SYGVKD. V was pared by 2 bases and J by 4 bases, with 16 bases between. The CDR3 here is CAISERAARGSDTQYF. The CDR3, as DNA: TGTGCCATCAGTGAGAGGGCCGCCCGAGGGTCAGATACGCAGTATTTT.

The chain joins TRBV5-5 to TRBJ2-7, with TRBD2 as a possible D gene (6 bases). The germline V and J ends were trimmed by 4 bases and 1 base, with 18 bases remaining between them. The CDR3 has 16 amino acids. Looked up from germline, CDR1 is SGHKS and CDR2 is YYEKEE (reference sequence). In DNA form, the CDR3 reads TGTGCCAGCAGCCCGGGACTTATATCACCATCCTACGAGCAGTACTTC. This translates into CASSPGLISPSYEQYF.

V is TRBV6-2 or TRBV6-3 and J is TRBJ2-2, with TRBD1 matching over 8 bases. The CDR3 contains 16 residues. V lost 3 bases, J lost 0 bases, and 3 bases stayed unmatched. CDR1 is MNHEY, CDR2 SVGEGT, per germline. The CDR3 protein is CASSYSGGTNTGELFF. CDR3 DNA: TGTGCCAGCAGTTATTCAGGGGGCACGAACACCGGGGAGCTGTTTTTT.

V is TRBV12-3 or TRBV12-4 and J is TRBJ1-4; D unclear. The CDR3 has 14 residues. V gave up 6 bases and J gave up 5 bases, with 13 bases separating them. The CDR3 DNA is TGTGCCAGCAGGCCGGACTATCGGAATGAAAAACTGTTTTTT. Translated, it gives CASRPDYRNEKLFF.

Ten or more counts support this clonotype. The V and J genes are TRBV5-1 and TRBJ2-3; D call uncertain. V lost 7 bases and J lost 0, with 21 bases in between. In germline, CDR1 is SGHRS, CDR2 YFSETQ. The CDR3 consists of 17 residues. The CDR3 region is CASGLTPSTSSTDTQYF. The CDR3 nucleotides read TGCGCCAGCGGGCTGACTCCCTCAACCTCTAGCACAGATACGCAGTATTTT.

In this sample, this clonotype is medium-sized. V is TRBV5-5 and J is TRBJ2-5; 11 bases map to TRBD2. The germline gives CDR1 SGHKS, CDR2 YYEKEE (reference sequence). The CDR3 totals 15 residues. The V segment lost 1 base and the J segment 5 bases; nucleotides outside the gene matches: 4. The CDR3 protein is CASSLNSGGAETQYF. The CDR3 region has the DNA TGTGCCAGCAGCTTGAATAGCGGGGGGGCCGAGACCCAGTACTTC. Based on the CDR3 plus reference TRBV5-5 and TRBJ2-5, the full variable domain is DAGVTQSPTHLIKTRGQQVTLRCSPISGHKSVSWYQQVLGQGPQFIFQYYEKEERGRGNFPDRFSARQFPNYSSELNVNALLLGDSALYLCASSLNSGGAETQYFGPGTRLLVL.

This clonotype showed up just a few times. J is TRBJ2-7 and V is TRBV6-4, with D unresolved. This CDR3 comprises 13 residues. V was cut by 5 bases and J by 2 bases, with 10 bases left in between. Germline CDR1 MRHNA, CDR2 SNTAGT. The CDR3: CASSKGRTYEQYV. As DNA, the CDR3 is TGTGCCAGCAGTAAAGGAAGGACCTACGAGCAGTACGTC.

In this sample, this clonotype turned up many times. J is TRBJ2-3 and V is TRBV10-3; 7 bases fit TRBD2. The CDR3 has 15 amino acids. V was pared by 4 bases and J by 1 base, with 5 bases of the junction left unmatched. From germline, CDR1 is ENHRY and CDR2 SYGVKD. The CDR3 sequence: CAISVGGSGTDTQYF. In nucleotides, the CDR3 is TGTGCCATCAGTGTCGGGGGGTCTGGCACAGATACGCAGTATTTT.

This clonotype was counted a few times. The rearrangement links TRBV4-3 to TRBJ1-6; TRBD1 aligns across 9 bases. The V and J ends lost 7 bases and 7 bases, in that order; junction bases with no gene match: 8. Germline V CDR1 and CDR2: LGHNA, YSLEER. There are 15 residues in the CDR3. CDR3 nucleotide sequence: TGCGCCAGCAAGGGGAGGACAGGGGAGAATTCACCCCTCCACTTT. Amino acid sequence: CASKGRTGENSPLHF.

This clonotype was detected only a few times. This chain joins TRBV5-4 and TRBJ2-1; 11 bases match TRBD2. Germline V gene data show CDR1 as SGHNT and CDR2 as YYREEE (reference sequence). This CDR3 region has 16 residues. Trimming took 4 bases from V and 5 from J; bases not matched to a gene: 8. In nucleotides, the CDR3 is TGTGCCAGCAGCACCCCGACTAGCGGGGAAGACAATGAGCAGTTCTTC. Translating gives CASSTPTSGEDNEQFF.

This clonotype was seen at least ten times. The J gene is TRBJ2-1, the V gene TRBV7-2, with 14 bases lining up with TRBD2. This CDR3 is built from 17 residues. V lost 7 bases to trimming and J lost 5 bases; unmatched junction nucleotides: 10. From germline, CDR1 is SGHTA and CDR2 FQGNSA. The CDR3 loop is CASTPPGTSGGNNEQFF. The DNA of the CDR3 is TGTGCCAGCACCCCCCCAGGGACTAGCGGGGGAAACAATGAGCAGTTCTTC.